The 26 T cell receptor beta chains listed next were all sequenced from one sample in a study of blood T cell repertoires in COVID-19. Clones were sequenced by immunoSEQ multiplex PCR, and TCRdb holds only the in-frame ones, with some missing. The repertoire holds some 97,000 clones, with roughly 89% as singletons. Sequenced material: peripheral blood. All receptors come from a man aged 65 to 85 with acute or convalescent COVID-19.

The rearrangement uses TRBV4-3 and TRBJ2-1, with 13 nucleotides matching TRBD2. CDR3 length equals 15 residues. CDR1 and CDR2 from the germline V gene are LGHNA and YSLEER. The V and J ends lost 6 bases and 4 bases, in that order; junction bases with no gene match: 3. CDR3 in DNA: TGCGCCAGCAGACTGGGACTAGCGGGATACAATGAGCAGTTCTTC. It encodes CASRLGLAGYNEQFF.

The V gene is TRBV11-2, the J gene TRBJ2-5; no clear D gene. The CDR3 length is 12 residues. V was trimmed by 3 bases and J by 5 bases, leaving 7 bases between them. Germline CDR1 is SGHAT and CDR2 is FQNNGV. The CDR3 DNA sequence: TGTGCCAGCAGCTTTGCCCAGGAGACCCAGTACTTC. This translates into CASSFAQETQYF.

The J gene is TRBJ1-2, the V gene TRBV5-1; 8 bases are a match to TRBD1. The CDR3 consists of 14 residues. Germline-derived CDR1 and CDR2 are SGHRS and YFSETQ. V was clipped by 4 bases and J by 4 bases; unmatched bases: 6. In nucleotides, the CDR3 is TGCGCCAGCAGCCAAGGACAGGGAGGCTATGGCTACACCTTC. Protein product: CASSQGQGGYGYTF.

The chain carries TRBV7-9 and TRBJ2-3; possible D gene TRBD1, 6 bases. Per germline, CDR1 SEHNR and CDR2 FQNEAQ (reference sequence). Trimming took 6 bases from V and 2 from J, leaving 15 bases between them. CDR3 length: 15 amino acids. The CDR3 DNA is TGTGCCAGCAGTGACCGGGACACGTACACAGATACGCAGTATTTT. This translates into CASSDRDTYTDTQYF.

V gene TRBV19 combines with J gene TRBJ2-1; a possible D gene is TRBD2 (6 bases). The V end lost 4 bases, the J end lost 4 bases, and 14 bases lay between the germline ends. Germline V gene lookup returns CDR1 LNHDA and CDR2 SQIVND (reference sequence). This CDR3 has 15 amino acids. DNA of the CDR3: TGTGCCAGTAGTACGGGGCGGGGCAGGTACAATGAGCAGTTCTTC. Its translation: CASSTGRGRYNEQFF.

The V and J genes are TRBV4-1 and TRBJ1-5; D is unresolved. Germline CDR1 reads MGHRA; CDR2 reads YSYEKL. Trimming took 5 bases from V and 6 from J, leaving 11 bases between them. This CDR3 has 13 amino acids. Here the CDR3 DNA reads TGCGCCAGCAGCTCCCAGAATCGTCAGCCCCAGCATTTT. This sequence encodes CASSSQNRQPQHF.

In this sample, this clone turned up a few times. The rearrangement joins TRBV5-1 to TRBJ2-5; 14 bases line up with TRBD2. CDR1 is SGHRS, CDR2 YFSETQ, per germline. This CDR3 comprises 15 residues. V dropped 3 bases and J dropped 5; count of bases not matched to a gene: 3. CDR3 in amino acids: CASSSGTSGSETQYF. The CDR3 coding sequence is TGCGCCAGCAGCTCTGGGACTAGCGGGAGTGAGACCCAGTACTTC.

The V gene is TRBV7-8, the J gene TRBJ2-7; unclear D gene. CDR1 and CDR2 from the germline V gene are SGHVS and FQNEAQ. Between the trimmed V and J ends, which lost 1 base and 3 bases, there was a span of 10 bases. The CDR3 is 14 residues long. Written as DNA, the CDR3 is TGTGCCAGCAGCTTAGGACCTAGAATCTACGAGCAGTACTTC. It is translated as CASSLGPRIYEQYF.

The V gene is TRBV18, the J gene TRBJ1-2; possibly TRBD1 for D (5 bases). Trimming took off 1 base at V and 8 bases at J, with 8 bases between the two ends. The CDR3 runs to 12 residues. Germline V gene lookup returns CDR1 KGHSH and CDR2 LQKENI. CDR3 sequence: CASSPQGIGYTF. Written as DNA, the CDR3 is TGTGCCAGCTCACCACAGGGGATCGGCTACACCTTC.

V and J are TRBV3-1 (or the pseudogene TRBV3-2) and TRBJ2-5; no clear D. There are 11 residues in the CDR3. V was cut by 7 bases and J by 5 bases, with 8 bases left in between. The germline V gene has CDR1 LGHDT and CDR2 YNNKEL (reference sequence). The CDR3 DNA follows: TGTGCCAGCACCCGAGGCGAGACCCAGTACTTC. It is translated as CASTRGETQYF.

V and J are TRBV27 and TRBJ1-5, with 7 positions matching TRBD1. Germline CDR1 reads MNHEY; CDR2 reads SMNVEV (reference sequence). CDR3 length equals 14 residues. The trim removed 0 bases at V and 8 bases at J, leaving 4 bases unmatched. CDR3 sequence: CASSLSGGGEPQHF. In DNA, the CDR3 is TGTGCCAGCAGTTTATCAGGGGGCGGCGAGCCCCAGCATTTT.

V usage is TRBV18 and J usage is TRBJ1-6; 7 bases are shared with TRBD1. The CDR3 is 14 residues long. J lost 4 bases, V lost 4 bases, and 1 base had no gene match. Germline CDR1 and CDR2: KGHSH and LQKENI. CDR3 residues: CASSQDRYNSPLHF. The DNA of the CDR3 is TGTGCCAGCTCACAGGACAGGTATAATTCACCCCTCCACTTT.

The chain links TRBV19 to TRBJ2-3; a possible D gene is TRBD1 (5 bases). V dropped 1 base and J dropped 4 bases, with 12 bases sitting between them. In germline, CDR1 is LNHDA, CDR2 SQIVND (reference sequence). CDR3 length: 15 amino acids. This CDR3 is CASSIATGHADTQYF. CDR3 DNA: TGTGCCAGTAGTATAGCTACAGGACATGCAGATACGCAGTATTTT.

The chain joins TRBV7-9 to TRBJ1-6, with no clear D. CDR1 is SEHNR and CDR2 is FQNEAQ in the germline V gene (reference sequence). V was clipped by 1 base and J by 11 bases, with 9 bases between them. This CDR3 contains 13 residues. CDR3 in amino acids: CASSLGGGTPLHF. The CDR3 nucleotides are TGTGCCAGCAGCTTAGGGGGAGGGACACCCCTCCACTTT.

This chain uses TRBV30 with TRBJ1-5, with 8 bases fitting TRBD1. CDR1 is GTSNPN and CDR2 is SVGIG in the germline V gene (reference sequence). The CDR3 loop spans 14 amino acids. The junction had 5 bases not matched to a gene; V was cut back by 1 base and J by 6 bases. The CDR3 region is CAWSAQGAGQPQHF. The CDR3 bases are TGTGCCTGGAGTGCTCAGGGGGCAGGTCAGCCCCAGCATTTT. Using reference TRBV30 and TRBJ1-5 for the parts outside the CDR3, the full variable domain is SQTIHQWPATLVQPVGSPLSLECTVEGTSNPNLYWYRQAAGRGLQLLFYSVGIGQISSEVPQNLSASRPQDRQFILSSKKLLLSDSGFYLCAWSAQGAGQPQHFGDGTRLSIL.

This chain connects TRBV29-1 to TRBJ2-3, with TRBD2 matching 8 bases. The CDR3 runs 14 residues. The J segment lost 11 bases and the V segment lost 3 bases, leaving 13 bases of the junction unmatched. Germline CDR1 reads SQVTM; CDR2 reads ANQGSEA. CDR3 region: CSVEPSGGVRRQYF. CDR3 sequence (DNA): TGCAGCGTTGAGCCGAGCGGGGGCGTCAGGAGGCAGTATTTT.

CDR3 DNA sequence: TGTGCCAGCAGCGCAGGTCGGGGGGGCTTTGAGCAGTTCTTC. It codes for CASSAGRGGFEQFF. This rearrangement joins TRBV9 to TRBJ2-1, with 8 bases aligning to TRBD2. Trimming cost V 3 bases and J 9 bases; bases outside gene matches: 8. The CDR3 is 14 residues long. The germline gives CDR1 SGDLS, CDR2 YYNGEE.

V is TRBV5-1 and J is TRBJ1-4, with D unclear. This CDR3 is 15 amino acids long. V gave up 0 bases and J gave up 0 bases, with 6 bases separating them. Germline assignment: CDR1 SGHRS and CDR2 YFSETQ. The CDR3 nucleotides read TGCGCCAGCAGCTTGGTGGGCGCAACTAATGAAAAACTGTTTTTT. It is translated as CASSLVGATNEKLFF.

This clone was seen just once. V usage is TRBV5-6 and J usage is TRBJ1-6, with TRBD1 matching over 7 bases. The junction had 14 bases not matched to a gene; V was cut back by 4 bases and J by 10 bases. Germline V CDR1 and CDR2: SGHDT, YYEEEE. The CDR3 is 16 amino acids. The CDR3 DNA reads TGTGCCAGCAGCCCGTTGGACGGGACAGCGATATCACCCCTCCACTTT. It yields the protein CASSPLDGTAISPLHF.

V is TRBV7-8 and J is TRBJ1-1, with a weak D call TRBD1 (6 bases). CDR3 length equals 13 residues. Germline V lookup: CDR1 SGHVS, CDR2 FQNEAQ. The V gene lost 2 bases and the J gene lost 5 bases, with 9 bases spanning the gap. DNA of the CDR3: TGTGCCAGCAGCTTATCCCAGGGGACTGAAGCTTTCTTT. Its translation: CASSLSQGTEAFF.

About this clone itself: An end of the junction does not agree with germline; a read error may underlie this. The chain recombines TRBV18 with TRBJ1-1; 11 nucleotides agree with TRBD1. The germline V gene has CDR1 KGHSH and CDR2 LQKENI. The CDR3 sequence is 16 residues long. Here the CDR3 reads CASSAGQGALKTEAFF. The CDR3 region has the DNA TGTGCCAGCTCTGCAGGACAGGGGGCGTTGAAGACTGAAGCTTTCTTT.

This clone appeared once. The rearrangement joins TRBV10-3 to TRBJ1-4, with 9 nucleotides matching TRBD1. The length of the CDR3 is 15 residues. J gave up 5 bases and V 4 bases, and 5 bases lay outside the gene matches. Germline V gene lookup returns CDR1 ENHRY and CDR2 SYGVKD. The CDR3 DNA follows: TGTGCCATCAGTGGGGGGACAGGGCTCAATGAAAAACTGTTTTTT. As protein: CAISGGTGLNEKLFF.

This chain joins TRBV9 and TRBJ2-1; the match to TRBD1 covers 7 bases. Unmatched junction bases numbered 5, after V lost 0 bases and J lost 2 bases. CDR1 is SGDLS, CDR2 YYNGEE, per germline. This CDR3 is built from 16 residues. The CDR3 DNA follows: TGTGCCAGCAGCGTAGGTCAGGGGACAGCCTACAATGAGCAGTTCTTC. Encoded protein: CASSVGQGTAYNEQFF.

The V call is TRBV27, the J call TRBJ1-1, with 8 bases lining up with TRBD1. Per germline, CDR1 MNHEY and CDR2 SMNVEV (reference sequence). V gave up 5 bases and J gave up 2 bases; unmatched junction bases: 10. CDR3 length: 16 residues. CDR3 nucleotides: TGTGCCAGCAGTCCCTTAACGACAGGGGTAAACACTGAAGCTTTCTTT. Its protein product is CASSPLTTGVNTEAFF.

This rearrangement joins TRBV28 to TRBJ2-7, with 8 bases that match TRBD2. The CDR3 totals 15 residues. Germline V lookup: CDR1 MDHEN, CDR2 SYDVKM. J was trimmed by 3 bases and V by 7 bases; bases with no gene match: 11. The CDR3 here is CASKRAGGQYYEQYF. Written as DNA, the CDR3 is TGTGCCAGCAAACGCGCGGGGGGTCAGTACTACGAGCAGTACTTC.

J is TRBJ1-5 and V is TRBV30, with D maybe TRBD1 (5 bases). CDR3 length: 14 residues. The germline gives CDR1 GTSNPN, CDR2 SVGIG (reference sequence). The ends were cut back, 1 base at V and 6 bases at J, with 13 bases in the middle. In DNA, the CDR3 is TGTGCCTGGAGTGGCGTAGACAGACGTCAGCCCCAGCATTTT. Residues: CAWSGVDRRQPQHF. Filled out from reference TRBV30 and TRBJ1-5, the complete variable domain reads SQTIHQWPATLVQPVGSPLSLECTVEGTSNPNLYWYRQAAGRGLQLLFYSVGIGQISSEVPQNLSASRPQDRQFILSSKKLLLSDSGFYLCAWSGVDRRQPQHFGDGTRLSIL.